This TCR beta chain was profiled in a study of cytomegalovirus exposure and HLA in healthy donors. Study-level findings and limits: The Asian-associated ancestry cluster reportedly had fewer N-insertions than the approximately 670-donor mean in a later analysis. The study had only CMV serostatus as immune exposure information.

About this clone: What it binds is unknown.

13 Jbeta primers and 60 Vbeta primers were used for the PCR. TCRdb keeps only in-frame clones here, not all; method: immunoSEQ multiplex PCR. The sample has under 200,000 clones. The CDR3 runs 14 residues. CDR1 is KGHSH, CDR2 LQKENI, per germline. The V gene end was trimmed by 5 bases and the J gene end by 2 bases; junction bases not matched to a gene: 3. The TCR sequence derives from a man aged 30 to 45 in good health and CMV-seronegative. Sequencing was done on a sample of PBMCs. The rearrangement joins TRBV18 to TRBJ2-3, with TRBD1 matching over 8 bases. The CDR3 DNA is TGTGCCAGCTCAGAGCAGGGGGCCACAGATACGCAGTATTTT. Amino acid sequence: CASSEQGATDTQYF.